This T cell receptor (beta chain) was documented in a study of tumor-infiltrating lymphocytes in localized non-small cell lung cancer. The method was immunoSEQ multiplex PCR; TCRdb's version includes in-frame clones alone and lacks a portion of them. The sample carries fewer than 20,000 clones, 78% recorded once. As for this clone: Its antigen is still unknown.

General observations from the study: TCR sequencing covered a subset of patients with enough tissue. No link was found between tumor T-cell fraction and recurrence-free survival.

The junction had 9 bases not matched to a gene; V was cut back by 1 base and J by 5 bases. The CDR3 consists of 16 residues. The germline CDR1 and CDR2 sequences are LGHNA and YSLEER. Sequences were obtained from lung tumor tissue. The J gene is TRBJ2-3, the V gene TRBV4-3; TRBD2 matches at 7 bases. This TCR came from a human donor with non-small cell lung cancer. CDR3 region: CASSQGLAPERDTQYF. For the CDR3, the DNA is TGCGCCAGCAGCCAAGGACTAGCCCCCGAGCGAGATACGCAGTATTTT.